Listed below are T cell receptor beta chains from one sample, sequenced in a study of T cell changes during pregnancy in multiple sclerosis. The assay was immunoSEQ multiplex PCR, and TCRdb's table has in-frame clones only and misses some. The data show some 110,000 clones, with approximately 90% seen just once and 1.5% to 1.9% held by the top ten. Material: peripheral blood, obtained in the third trimester of pregnancy. These receptors were taken from a female donor with multiple sclerosis, enrolled in a pregnancy study. Both conserved end residues are part of each CDR3. D genes are given only for firm matches. Clone size appears in some rows only: once, few, many, or a class for an expanded clone.

j_gene: TRBJ1-3
v_gene: TRBV5-1
d_gene: -
abundance: -
CDR3aa: CASSRGNTIYF
CDR3nt: TGCGCCAGCAGTCGTGGAAACACCATATATTTT

j_gene: TRBJ2-5
v_gene: TRBV30
d_gene: -
abundance: few
CDR3aa: CAWSRARTVQETQYF
CDR3nt: TGTGCCTGGAGTAGAGCCCGGACAGTCCAAGAGACCCAGTACTTC

j_gene: TRBJ1-2
v_gene: TRBV18
d_gene: TRBD1
abundance: -
CDR3aa: CASSPLLRQGHYGYTF
CDR3nt: TGTGCCAGCTCACCCCTACTCAGACAGGGGCACTATGGCTACACCTTC

j_gene: TRBJ2-7
v_gene: TRBV6-5
d_gene: -
abundance: -
CDR3aa: CASRQLQSSYEQYF
CDR3nt: TGTGCCAGCAGACAGCTACAGAGCTCCTACGAGCAGTACTTC

j_gene: TRBJ1-6
v_gene: TRBV2
d_gene: -
abundance: few
CDR3aa: CASTDNSPLHF
CDR3nt: TGTGCCAGCACCGATAATTCACCCCTCCACTTT

j_gene: TRBJ1-4
v_gene: TRBV18
d_gene: TRBD1
abundance: -
CDR3aa: CASSPTGTGGEKLFF
CDR3nt: TGTGCCAGCTCACCGACCGGGACAGGAGGTGAAAAACTGTTTTTT

j_gene: TRBJ1-4
v_gene: TRBV4-2
d_gene: -
abundance: few
CDR3aa: CASSQETRAYNEKLFF
CDR3nt: TGTGCCAGCAGCCAAGAAACGAGGGCCTATAATGAAAAACTGTTTTTT

j_gene: TRBJ2-3
v_gene: TRBV5-1
d_gene: TRBD2
abundance: -
CDR3aa: CASSILAGDTDTQYF
CDR3nt: TGCGCCAGCAGCATACTAGCGGGGGACACAGATACGCAGTATTTT

j_gene: TRBJ2-7
v_gene: TRBV6-6
d_gene: TRBD1
abundance: -
CDR3aa: CASRSYQGAFPYEQYF
CDR3nt: TGTGCCAGCAGGTCCTACCAGGGGGCCTTCCCCTACGAGCAGTACTTC

j_gene: TRBJ2-1
v_gene: TRBV5-6
d_gene: -
abundance: -
CDR3aa: CASGGTVNNEQFF
CDR3nt: TGTGCCAGCGGGGGGACCGTGAACAATGAGCAGTTCTTC

j_gene: TRBJ1-5
v_gene: TRBV28
d_gene: -
abundance: -
CDR3aa: CASSLGQTQPQHF
CDR3nt: TGTGCCAGCAGTTTGGGACAAACTCAGCCCCAGCATTTT

j_gene: TRBJ1-5
v_gene: TRBV18
d_gene: TRBD1
abundance: -
CDR3aa: CASSPRGTGSTQPQHF
CDR3nt: TGTGCCAGCTCACCACGAGGGACAGGGTCAACTCAGCCCCAGCATTTT

j_gene: TRBJ1-1
v_gene: TRBV2
d_gene: -
abundance: -
CDR3aa: CASSVESMNTEAFF
CDR3nt: TGTGCCAGCAGTGTGGAGTCTATGAACACTGAAGCTTTCTTT

j_gene: TRBJ2-1
v_gene: TRBV9
d_gene: -
abundance: -
CDR3aa: CASSAGLSSYNEQFF
CDR3nt: TGTGCCAGCAGCGCCGGACTTAGCTCCTACAATGAGCAGTTCTTC

j_gene: TRBJ2-3
v_gene: TRBV7-9
d_gene: TRBD1
abundance: -
CDR3aa: CASSPRTGFRTDTQYF
CDR3nt: TGTGCCAGCAGCCCCCGGACAGGTTTCCGCACAGATACGCAGTATTTT

j_gene: TRBJ1-2
v_gene: TRBV10-3
d_gene: -
abundance: once
CDR3aa: CAISGSVDYGYTF
CDR3nt: TGTGCCATCAGTGGGTCCGTTGACTATGGCTACACCTTC

j_gene: TRBJ1-2
v_gene: TRBV19
d_gene: TRBD1
abundance: -
CDR3aa: CASSTQGARGYTF
CDR3nt: TGTGCCAGTAGTACTCAGGGGGCGAGGGGCTACACCTTC

j_gene: TRBJ1-5
v_gene: TRBV15
d_gene: TRBD1
abundance: -
CDR3aa: CATSRWTGENQPQHF
CDR3nt: TGTGCCACCAGCAGATGGACAGGGGAAAATCAGCCCCAGCATTTT

j_gene: TRBJ1-6
v_gene: TRBV18
d_gene: TRBD1
abundance: -
CDR3aa: CASSPLLTGAAGSPLHF
CDR3nt: TGTGCCAGCTCACCTCTCCTGACAGGGGCGGCGGGTTCACCCCTCCACTTT

j_gene: TRBJ2-7
v_gene: TRBV5-4
d_gene: TRBD2
abundance: -
CDR3aa: CASSKGTSGSYEQYF
CDR3nt: TGTGCCAGCAGCAAGGGGACTAGCGGGTCCTACGAGCAGTACTTC

j_gene: TRBJ2-2
v_gene: TRBV19
d_gene: TRBD1
abundance: -
CDR3aa: CASSPYGTVNTGELFF
CDR3nt: TGTGCCAGTAGCCCGTATGGGACAGTGAACACCGGGGAGCTGTTTTTT

j_gene: TRBJ2-3
v_gene: TRBV19
d_gene: -
abundance: -
CDR3aa: CASRDYPGSTDTQYF
CDR3nt: TGTGCCAGTAGGGACTACCCGGGGAGCACAGATACGCAGTATTTT

j_gene: TRBJ2-7
v_gene: TRBV2
d_gene: TRBD2
abundance: -
CDR3aa: CASSPTTMTSSSYEQYF
CDR3nt: TGTGCCAGCAGCCCTACCACCATGACTAGCAGTTCCTACGAGCAGTACTTC

j_gene: TRBJ1-1
v_gene: TRBV6-6
d_gene: -
abundance: -
CDR3aa: CASRGGKNTEAFF
CDR3nt: TGTGCCTCAAGGGGGGGGAAGAACACTGAAGCTTTCTTT

j_gene: TRBJ1-5
v_gene: TRBV6-1
d_gene: TRBD1
abundance: -
CDR3aa: CASSERLGRGSNQPQHF
CDR3nt: TGTGCCAGCAGTGAGCGGTTGGGCAGGGGGAGCAATCAGCCCCAGCATTTT

j_gene: TRBJ1-4
v_gene: TRBV6-5
d_gene: TRBD1
abundance: -
CDR3aa: CASAYRFVGGEKLFF
CDR3nt: TGTGCCAGCGCCTACCGGTTTGTAGGGGGCGAAAAACTGTTTTTT

j_gene: TRBJ2-2
v_gene: TRBV5-1
d_gene: -
abundance: -
CDR3aa: CASSLAGGNTGELFF
CDR3nt: TGCGCCAGCAGCTTGGCCGGGGGGAACACCGGGGAGCTGTTTTTT

j_gene: TRBJ2-6
v_gene: TRBV11-1
d_gene: TRBD1
abundance: -
CDR3aa: CASSLAPTGSGANVLTF
CDR3nt: TGTGCCAGCAGCTTGGCCCCGACAGGGTCCGGGGCCAACGTCCTGACTTTC

j_gene: TRBJ2-1
v_gene: TRBV5-4
d_gene: TRBD1
abundance: -
CDR3aa: CASSLEGTGLNEQFF
CDR3nt: TGTGCCAGCAGCTTGGAGGGGACAGGGCTAAATGAGCAGTTCTTC

j_gene: TRBJ1-3
v_gene: TRBV7-2
d_gene: -
abundance: -
CDR3aa: CASSLAGSGNTIYF
CDR3nt: TGTGCCAGCAGCTTAGCGGGCTCCGGAAACACCATATATTTT

j_gene: TRBJ2-1
v_gene: TRBV11-2
d_gene: -
abundance: -
CDR3aa: CASSSGTSRYNEQFF
CDR3nt: TGTGCCAGCAGCTCCGGGACTTCCCGCTACAATGAGCAGTTCTTC

j_gene: TRBJ1-5
v_gene: TRBV19
d_gene: TRBD1
abundance: -
CDR3aa: CASSLSDRGLNQPQHF
CDR3nt: TGTGCCAGTAGCCTATCCGACAGGGGGCTTAATCAGCCCCAGCATTTT

j_gene: TRBJ2-7
v_gene: TRBV28
d_gene: -
abundance: -
CDR3aa: CASSPGIYEQYF
CDR3nt: TGTGCCAGCAGCCCGGGGATCTACGAGCAGTACTTC

j_gene: TRBJ2-1
v_gene: TRBV5-6
d_gene: -
abundance: -
CDR3aa: CASSFGGPGEQFF
CDR3nt: TGTGCCAGCAGCTTCGGGGGACCGGGGGAGCAGTTCTTC

j_gene: TRBJ1-5
v_gene: TRBV14
d_gene: -
abundance: once
CDR3aa: CASSQVAYGPQHF
CDR3nt: TGTGCCAGCAGCCAAGTGGCATATGGGCCCCAGCATTTT

j_gene: TRBJ2-1
v_gene: TRBV5-1
d_gene: TRBD1
abundance: -
CDR3aa: CASSNRGEGAGDEQFF
CDR3nt: TGCGCCAGCAGCAACCGTGGAGAGGGGGCTGGCGATGAGCAGTTCTTC

j_gene: TRBJ1-1
v_gene: TRBV18
d_gene: -
abundance: -
CDR3aa: CASSTDSRDTEAFF
CDR3nt: TGTGCCAGCTCCACGGACTCGAGGGACACTGAAGCTTTCTTT

j_gene: TRBJ2-1
v_gene: TRBV5-1
d_gene: TRBD2
abundance: -
CDR3aa: CASRTSGNNEQFF
CDR3nt: TGCGCCAGCAGGACTAGCGGGAACAATGAGCAGTTCTTC

j_gene: TRBJ1-3
v_gene: TRBV5-8
d_gene: -
abundance: -
CDR3aa: CASSFQDSTIYF
CDR3nt: TGTGCCAGCAGCTTTCAGGATTCCACCATATATTTT

j_gene: TRBJ2-1
v_gene: TRBV5-1
d_gene: -
abundance: -
CDR3aa: CASSEPVAYNEQFF
CDR3nt: TGCGCCAGCAGCGAGCCGGTCGCCTACAATGAGCAGTTCTTC

j_gene: TRBJ2-1
v_gene: TRBV9
d_gene: TRBD2
abundance: -
CDR3aa: CASSVELAGYNEQFF
CDR3nt: TGTGCCAGCAGCGTAGAACTAGCGGGTTACAATGAGCAGTTCTTC

j_gene: TRBJ2-2
v_gene: TRBV19
d_gene: -
abundance: few
CDR3aa: CASSITGAEAGELFF
CDR3nt: TGTGCCAGTAGTATTACGGGAGCGGAGGCCGGGGAGCTGTTTTTT

j_gene: TRBJ2-7
v_gene: TRBV14
d_gene: TRBD2
abundance: -
CDR3aa: CASSRGDGRAYEQYF
CDR3nt: TGTGCCAGCAGCCGAGGCGATGGGAGGGCCTACGAGCAGTACTTC

j_gene: TRBJ2-7
v_gene: TRBV6-1
d_gene: -
abundance: -
CDR3aa: CASSVGRDPTYEQYF
CDR3nt: TGTGCCAGCAGTGTGGGGCGGGACCCCACCTACGAGCAGTACTTC

j_gene: TRBJ2-1
v_gene: TRBV7-8
d_gene: TRBD2
abundance: -
CDR3aa: CASSARLAGAVTYNEQFF
CDR3nt: TGTGCCAGCAGCGCCCGACTAGCGGGAGCGGTAACCTACAATGAGCAGTTCTTC

j_gene: TRBJ2-1
v_gene: TRBV5-1
d_gene: -
abundance: few
CDR3aa: CASSLVGWRNEQFF
CDR3nt: TGCGCCAGCAGCTTGGTGGGCTGGAGGAATGAGCAGTTCTTC

j_gene: TRBJ1-2
v_gene: TRBV7-3
d_gene: -
abundance: -
CDR3aa: CASSSSAGNGYTF
CDR3nt: TGTGCCAGCAGCAGTTCGGCAGGGAATGGCTACACCTTC

j_gene: TRBJ2-3
v_gene: TRBV6-5
d_gene: TRBD2
abundance: -
CDR3aa: CASTSGSSDTQYF
CDR3nt: TGTGCCAGTACTAGCGGGAGTTCAGATACGCAGTATTTT

j_gene: TRBJ1-1
v_gene: TRBV21-1
d_gene: -
abundance: -
CDR3aa: CASSKGEGGHTEAFF
CDR3nt: TGTGCCAGCAGCAAAGGGGAGGGGGGGCACACTGAAGCTTTCTTT

j_gene: TRBJ2-2
v_gene: TRBV4-1
d_gene: TRBD1
abundance: -
CDR3aa: CASSHEGTGNTGELFF
CDR3nt: TGCGCCAGCAGCCACGAGGGGACAGGGAACACCGGGGAGCTGTTTTTT

j_gene: TRBJ2-7
v_gene: TRBV6-1
d_gene: -
abundance: -
CDR3aa: CASSEGPAAYEQYF
CDR3nt: TGTGCCAGCAGTGAAGGGCCAGCGGCCTACGAGCAGTACTTC

j_gene: TRBJ1-2
v_gene: TRBV5-1
d_gene: -
abundance: -
CDR3aa: CASSSRTGGYYGYTF
CDR3nt: TGCGCCAGCAGCTCCAGAACCGGGGGATACTATGGCTACACCTTC

j_gene: TRBJ1-2
v_gene: TRBV5-6
d_gene: -
abundance: -
CDR3aa: CASSLPGAAARGYTF
CDR3nt: TGTGCCAGCAGCTTACCAGGGGCTGCGGCACGGGGCTACACCTTC

j_gene: TRBJ1-5
v_gene: TRBV30
d_gene: TRBD1
abundance: -
CDR3aa: CAWSWPGQAPNQPQHF
CDR3nt: TGTGCCTGGAGTTGGCCGGGACAGGCCCCGAATCAGCCCCAGCATTTT

j_gene: TRBJ2-5
v_gene: TRBV9
d_gene: TRBD2
abundance: -
CDR3aa: CASSVGGGQETQYF
CDR3nt: TGTGCCAGCAGCGTAGGGGGGGGCCAAGAGACCCAGTACTTC